This T cell receptor (beta chain) was obtained from a study of cytotoxic CD8 clonotypes in ibrutinib-treated CLL. TCRdb keeps only in-frame clones here, not all; method: immunoSEQ multiplex PCR. Among about 160,000 clones listed, roughly 80% were seen once. Germline CDR1 and CDR2: SGHVS and FQNEAQ. This CDR3 contains 13 residues. Trimming took off 0 bases at V and 6 bases at J, with 9 bases between the two ends. The sample in question was PBMCs, obtained after 12 months of ibrutinib treatment. This clonotype was obtained from a human donor with chronic lymphocytic leukemia. This chain joins TRBV7-8 and TRBJ2-7; no firm D call. The CDR3 region is CASSLAHILEQYF. CDR3 nucleotide sequence: TGTGCCAGCAGCTTAGCGCATATCCTCGAGCAGTACTTC.